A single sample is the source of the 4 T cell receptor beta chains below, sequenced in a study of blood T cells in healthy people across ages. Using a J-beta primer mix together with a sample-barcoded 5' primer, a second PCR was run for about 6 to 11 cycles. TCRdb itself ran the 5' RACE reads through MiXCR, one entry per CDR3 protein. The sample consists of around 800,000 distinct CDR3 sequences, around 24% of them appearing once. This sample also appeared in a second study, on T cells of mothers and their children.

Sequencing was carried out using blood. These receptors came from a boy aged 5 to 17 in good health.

CDR3 region: CASGSTNTEAFF. The DNA for the CDR3 is TGTGCCAGCGGGTCCACGAACACTGAAGCTTTCTTT. This sequence joins TRBV6-6 and TRBJ1-1; D call uncertain. The V gene lost 8 bases and the J gene lost 1 base, with 8 bases spanning the gap. Germline CDR1 reads MNHNY; CDR2 reads SVGAGI (reference sequence). This CDR3 contains 12 residues.

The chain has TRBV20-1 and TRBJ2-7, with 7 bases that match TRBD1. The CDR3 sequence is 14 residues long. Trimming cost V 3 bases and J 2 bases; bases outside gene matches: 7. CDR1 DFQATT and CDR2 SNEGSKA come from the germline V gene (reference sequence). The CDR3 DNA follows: TGCAGTGCTAGCAGACAGGGAATGGCCTACGAGCAGTACTTC. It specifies CSASRQGMAYEQYF.

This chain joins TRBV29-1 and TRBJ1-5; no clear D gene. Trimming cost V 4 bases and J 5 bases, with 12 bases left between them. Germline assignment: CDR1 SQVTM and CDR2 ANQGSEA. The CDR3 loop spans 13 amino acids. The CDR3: CSVAHRSDQPQHF. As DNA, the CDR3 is TGCAGCGTTGCGCACAGAAGCGATCAGCCCCAGCATTTT.

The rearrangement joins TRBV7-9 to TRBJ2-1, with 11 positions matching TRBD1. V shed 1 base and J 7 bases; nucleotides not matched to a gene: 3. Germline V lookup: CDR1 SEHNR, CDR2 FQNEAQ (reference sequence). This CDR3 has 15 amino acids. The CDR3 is CASSLEGQGVNEQFF. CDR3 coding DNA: TGTGCCAGCAGCTTAGAGGGACAGGGGGTTAATGAGCAGTTCTTC.